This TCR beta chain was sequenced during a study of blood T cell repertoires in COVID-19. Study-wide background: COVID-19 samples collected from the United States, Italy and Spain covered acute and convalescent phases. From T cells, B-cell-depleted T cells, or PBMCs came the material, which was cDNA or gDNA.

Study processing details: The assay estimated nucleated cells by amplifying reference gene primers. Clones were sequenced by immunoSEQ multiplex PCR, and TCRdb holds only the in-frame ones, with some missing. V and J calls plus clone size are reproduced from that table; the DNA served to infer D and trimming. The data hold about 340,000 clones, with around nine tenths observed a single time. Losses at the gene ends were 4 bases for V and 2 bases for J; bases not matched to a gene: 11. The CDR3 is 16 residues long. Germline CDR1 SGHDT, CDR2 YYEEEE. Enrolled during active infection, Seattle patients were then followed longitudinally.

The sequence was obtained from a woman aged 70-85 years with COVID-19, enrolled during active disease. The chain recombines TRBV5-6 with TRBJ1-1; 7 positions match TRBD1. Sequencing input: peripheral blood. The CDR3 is CASSPTYGQANTEAFF. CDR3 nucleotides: TGTGCCAGCAGCCCAACTTACGGACAGGCCAACACTGAAGCTTTCTTT. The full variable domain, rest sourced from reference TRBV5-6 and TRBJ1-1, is DAGVTQSPTHLIKTRGQQVTLRCSPKSGHDTVSWYQQALGQGPQFIFQYYEEEERQRGNFPDRFSGHQFPNYSSELNVNALLLGDSALYLCASSPTYGQANTEAFFGQGTRLTVV.